The 30 T cell receptor beta chains below all came from one sample that was sequenced in a study of CD8 T cells in Susac syndrome. With random hexamers, roughly 0.45 to 1 ug RNA was reverse transcribed. TCRdb independently ran MiXCR on the immunoSEQ multiplex PCR reads; one entry per CDR3 protein. This table has some 170,000 distinct CDR3 sequences, just under 95% appearing once. Sequencing was carried out using CD4+ T cells from PBMCs. All receptors derive from a human donor in good health.

The chain carries TRBV3-1 and TRBJ1-3; D gene uncertain. The CDR3 extends over 15 amino acids. Trimming pared 1 base from V and 0 bases from J, leaving 7 bases between. CDR1 and CDR2 (germline): LGHDT, YNNKEL (reference sequence). The CDR3 region is CASSQGSNSGNTIYF. CDR3 bases: TGTGCCAGCAGCCAAGGAAGCAACTCTGGAAACACCATATATTTT.

The chain combines TRBV20-1 with TRBJ1-1; D is perhaps TRBD1 (6 bases). V lost 6 bases and J lost 5, with 10 bases in between. The germline V gene encodes CDR1 DFQATT and CDR2 SNEGSKA (reference sequence). This CDR3 has 11 amino acids. The CDR3 bases are TGCAGTGCCGCGGACAGAACTGAAGCTTTCTTT. It is translated as CSAADRTEAFF.

The chain employs TRBV23-1 and TRBJ1-6, with D possibly being TRBD1 (5 bases). TRBV23-1 is identified as an open reading frame with a role that is uncertain. The CDR3 has 18 residues. V was clipped by 3 bases and J by 7 bases, with 22 bases between them. The CDR3 region is CASSHPPRDRDQNSPLHF. CDR3 nucleotides: TGCGCCAGCAGTCACCCCCCGAGGGACCGGGACCAAAATTCACCCCTCCACTTT.

This chain connects TRBV29-1 to TRBJ2-2; TRBD1 matches at 8 bases. Germline V gene data show CDR1 as SQVTM and CDR2 as ANQGSEA. With V trimmed by 6 bases and J by 7 bases, 7 bases remained unmatched. This CDR3 is 13 amino acids long. CDR3 DNA sequence: TGCAGCGTCACCGAGACAGGGGTCGGGGAGCTGTTTTTT. It translates to CSVTETGVGELFF.

The chain couples TRBV6-5 to TRBJ2-5; D may be TRBD1 (6 bases). The CDR3 covers 16 residues. The germline V and J ends were trimmed by 0 bases and 5 bases, with 16 bases remaining between them. Looked up from germline, CDR1 is MNHEY and CDR2 is SVGAGI. The CDR3 protein is CASSYSNGGHGETQYF. CDR3 bases: TGTGCCAGCAGTTACTCGAATGGGGGCCACGGGGAGACCCAGTACTTC.

The rearrangement uses TRBV29-1 and TRBJ1-1, with D tentatively TRBD1 (6 bases). The V and J ends lost 4 bases and 1 base respectively, with 10 bases between them. The CDR3 has 13 residues. The V gene's germline CDR1 is SQVTM and CDR2 ANQGSEA. CDR3 in amino acids: CSVAQGTNTEAFF. As DNA, the CDR3 is TGCAGCGTTGCTCAGGGGACGAACACTGAAGCTTTCTTT.

V gene TRBV30 combines with J gene TRBJ2-3, with TRBD2 matching over 9 bases. V trimming: 3 bases; J trimming: 5 bases; junction bases outside the gene matches: 0. CDR3 length: 12 amino acids. Germline values: CDR1 GTSNPN, CDR2 SVGIG (reference sequence). CDR3 sequence: CAWRRGGDTQYF. CDR3 DNA sequence: TGTGCCTGGAGGCGGGGGGGAGATACGCAGTATTTT.

This rearrangement joins TRBV4-1 to TRBJ1-1; 10 bases line up with TRBD1. The junction had 0 bases not matched to a gene; V was cut back by 1 base and J by 4 bases. Germline V gene lookup returns CDR1 MGHRA and CDR2 YSYEKL. This CDR3 spans 14 amino acids. The CDR3 DNA reads as TGCGCCAGCAGCCAAGGGGACAGGGGCACTGAAGCTTTCTTT. Protein sequence: CASSQGDRGTEAFF.

The rearrangement joins TRBV29-1 to TRBJ1-1; D gene unclear. This CDR3 has 13 amino acids. Germline CDR1 and CDR2: SQVTM and ANQGSEA. The CDR3 reads CSVGGEEDTEAFF. The CDR3 nucleotides are TGCAGTGTGGGAGGAGAGGAGGACACTGAAGCTTTCTTT.

This chain connects TRBV3-1 to TRBJ2-7; TRBD1 matches at 7 bases. The CDR3 has 12 amino acids. Germline V CDR1 and CDR2: LGHDT, YNNKEL (reference sequence). The junction had 4 bases not matched to a gene; V was cut back by 8 bases and J by 3 bases. CDR3 sequence reads: CASGQANYEQYF. The CDR3 nucleotides are TGTGCCAGCGGACAGGCTAACTACGAGCAGTACTTC.

V gene TRBV29-1 combines with J gene TRBJ2-7, with D uncertain. V lost 2 bases and J lost 7, with 15 bases in between. Germline CDR1 is SQVTM and CDR2 is ANQGSEA. The CDR3 totals 13 residues. CDR3 nucleotides: TGCAGCGTTGAAACAGTCCTCGGTGGGGAGCAGTACTTC. It codes for CSVETVLGGEQYF.

The chain recombines TRBV20-1 with TRBJ2-1; TRBD2 matches 10 bases. J gave up 4 bases and V 0 bases, and 6 bases lay outside the gene matches. CDR1 and CDR2 (germline): DFQATT, SNEGSKA (reference sequence). CDR3 length equals 16 residues. Written as DNA, the CDR3 is TGCAGTGCTAGAGATCCCAGCGGGGGGGCTTACAATGAGCAGTTCTTC. Encoded protein: CSARDPSGGAYNEQFF.

The chain uses TRBV5-1 and TRBJ2-6; D possibly corresponds to TRBD1 (6 bases). CDR1 is SGHRS, CDR2 YFSETQ, per germline. V was pared by 7 bases and J by 2 bases, with 10 bases between. This CDR3 comprises 14 residues. The CDR3 bases are TGCGCCAGCGACAAGGGGGCTGGGGCCAACGTCCTGACTTTC. This gives the protein CASDKGAGANVLTF.

This chain links TRBV2 with TRBJ1-6; D perhaps matches TRBD1 (6 bases). Germline V CDR1 and CDR2: SNHLY, FYNNEI. V was clipped by 6 bases and J by 2 bases, with 8 bases between them. The CDR3 is 14 residues long. Here the CDR3 reads CASSGGPYNSPLHF. In DNA, the CDR3 is TGTGCCAGCAGCGGGGGCCCCTATAATTCACCCCTCCACTTT.

The rearrangement links TRBV18 to TRBJ2-7; the D gene is possibly TRBD2 (6 bases). Looked up from germline, CDR1 is KGHSH and CDR2 is LQKENI. The CDR3 is made up of 14 amino acids. Trimming shortened V by 4 bases and J by 4 bases, and 14 bases separated the two germline ends. The CDR3 loop reads CASSQGLQSYEQYF. The CDR3 DNA is TGTGCCAGCTCACAGGGACTTCAGAGTTACGAGCAGTACTTC. Full variable domain (remainder filled in from reference TRBV18 and TRBJ2-7): NAGVMQNPRHLVRRRGQEARLRCSPMKGHSHVYWYRQLPEEGLKFMVYLQKENIIDESGMPKERFSAEFPKEGPSILRIQQVVRGDSAAYFCASSQGLQSYEQYFGPGTRLTVT.

The chain has TRBV20-1 and TRBJ2-4, with D unresolved. The germline V gene encodes CDR1 DFQATT and CDR2 SNEGSKA (reference sequence). The CDR3 sequence is 12 residues long. V was clipped by 0 bases and J by 12 bases, with 12 bases between them. CDR3 in DNA: TGCAGTGCTAGAGATCGAGGAGTTACTCAGTACTTC. It is translated as CSARDRGVTQYF.

This chain connects TRBV2 to TRBJ1-6; D ambiguous. V shed 6 bases and J shed 6 bases, with 9 bases lying between them. There are 13 residues in the CDR3. The germline V gene encodes CDR1 SNHLY and CDR2 FYNNEI. CDR3 in amino acids: CASRRTLNSPLHF. The CDR3 DNA follows: TGTGCCAGCAGGAGAACGCTTAATTCACCCCTCCACTTT.

This chain joins TRBV20-1 and TRBJ1-2, with 10 bases that match TRBD1. Germline V gene data show CDR1 as DFQATT and CDR2 as SNEGSKA (reference sequence). This CDR3 comprises 15 residues. The V and J ends lost 4 bases and 7 bases, in that order; junction bases with no gene match: 12. CDR3 coding DNA: TGCAGTGCTATAGACAGGGGGCGAGGAGTTAGTGGCTACACCTTC. Translated: CSAIDRGRGVSGYTF.

This clonotype was found once. V gene TRBV6-6 combines with J gene TRBJ1-2; TRBD1 matches 8 bases. CDR3 length equals 15 residues. Germline V gene data show CDR1 as MNHNY and CDR2 as SVGAGI (reference sequence). Losses at the gene ends were 5 bases for V and 4 bases for J; bases not matched to a gene: 9. CDR3 region: CASSNGQGRSYGYTF. For the CDR3, the DNA is TGTGCCAGCAGTAACGGACAGGGAAGATCCTATGGCTACACCTTC.

The chain uses TRBV7-2 and TRBJ2-3, with D uncertain. The germline CDR1 and CDR2 sequences are SGHTA and FQGNSA. The V end was cut by 2 bases, the J end by 12 bases, with 15 bases between. This CDR3 is built from 13 residues. The CDR3 DNA reads TGTGCCAGCAGCTTAACCGGCAGGACCCCTCAGTATTTT. This gives the protein CASSLTGRTPQYF.

The chain links TRBV10-2 to TRBJ1-1; weak D call: TRBD1 (6 bases). The germline gives CDR1 WSHSY, CDR2 SAAADI. The CDR3 contains 14 residues. The V end was cut by 0 bases, the J end by 7 bases, with 12 bases between. The CDR3 DNA reads TGCGCCAGCAGTGAGTCAAGACAGGACTATGAAGCTTTCTTT. It codes for CASSESRQDYEAFF.

In its sample, this clonotype was seen once. The chain combines TRBV24-1 with TRBJ2-7, with 12 bases lining up with TRBD2. Germline V gene data show CDR1 as KGHDR and CDR2 as SFDVKD. The CDR3 has 16 amino acids. V lost 4 bases, J lost 3 bases, and 6 bases stayed unmatched. Written as DNA, the CDR3 is TGTGCCACCAGTGAACTTACTAGCGGGGGGAACTACGAGCAGTACTTC. Its protein is CATSELTSGGNYEQYF.

J is TRBJ2-2 and V is TRBV14; no clear D gene. Trimming took 1 base from V and 13 from J, leaving 10 bases between them. Germline V gene lookup returns CDR1 SGHDN and CDR2 FVKESK. This CDR3 contains 12 residues. The CDR3 sequence: CASSQGRDRLFF. The CDR3, as DNA: TGTGCCAGCAGCCAAGGAAGGGATCGGCTGTTTTTT. Together with reference TRBV14 and TRBJ2-2, the CDR3 gives the full variable domain: EAGVTQFPSHSVIEKGQTVTLRCDPISGHDNLYWYRRVMGKEIKFLLHFVKESKQDESGMPNNRFLAERTGGTYSTLKVQPAELEDSGVYFCASSQGRDRLFFGEGSRLTVL.

Concerning this clonotype: At one end, the junction sequence differs from germline, possibly due to a read error. Here the CDR3 DNA reads TGTGCCACCGGCAGGGAGGACTATGGCTACACCTTC. Translated, it gives CATGREDYGYTF. The V call is TRBV15, the J call TRBJ1-2, with a possible D match to TRBD1 (5 bases). Looked up from germline, CDR1 is LNHNV and CDR2 is YYDKDF (reference sequence). The CDR3 has 12 amino acids.

This clonotype was seen just once. This chain uses TRBV5-1 with TRBJ2-1; no clear D. Germline V gene lookup returns CDR1 SGHRS and CDR2 YFSETQ. Trimming took 1 base from V and 0 from J, leaving 8 bases between them. The CDR3 length is 15 residues. The CDR3 is CASSLRTTSYNEQFF. CDR3 sequence (DNA): TGCGCCAGCAGCTTGAGAACTACCTCCTACAATGAGCAGTTCTTC.

This clonotype was seen once. The chain has TRBV3-1 and TRBJ1-1; 11 bases are a match to TRBD1. V lost 2 bases, J lost 7 bases, and 12 bases stayed unmatched. Germline assignment: CDR1 LGHDT and CDR2 YNNKEL (reference sequence). The CDR3 extends over 17 amino acids. CDR3 loop: CASSQLDRGLQQGEAFF. The CDR3 DNA sequence: TGTGCCAGCAGCCAATTGGACAGGGGGCTACAACAGGGTGAAGCTTTCTTT.

This chain uses TRBV20-1 with TRBJ2-3, with 8 bases that match TRBD1. Germline V lookup: CDR1 DFQATT, CDR2 SNEGSKA (reference sequence). This CDR3 spans 14 amino acids. V dropped 6 bases and J dropped 6; count of bases not matched to a gene: 11. Here the CDR3 reads CSASGQGERDTQYF. The CDR3, as DNA: TGCAGTGCATCCGGACAGGGTGAGAGGGATACGCAGTATTTT.

In its sample, this clonotype was seen once. The V and J genes are TRBV6-6 and TRBJ1-1, with 7 bases fitting TRBD1. The CDR3 totals 14 residues. Germline trimming cut 2 bases from V and 5 bases from J; bases unmatched to any gene: 5. Germline CDR1 and CDR2: MNHNY and SVGAGI (reference sequence). CDR3 protein: CASSYRGQGTEAFF. The CDR3 DNA follows: TGTGCCAGCAGTTACAGGGGGCAGGGGACTGAAGCTTTCTTT.

The gene calls are TRBV9 and TRBJ1-2, with TRBD1 matching over 7 bases. The length of the CDR3 is 16 residues. In germline, CDR1 is SGDLS, CDR2 YYNGEE. V lost 3 bases and J lost 1; bases outside the gene matches: 9. The CDR3, as DNA: TGTGCCAGCAGCGCCGCGGGCAGGGGGATTAACTATGGCTACACCTTC. This translates into CASSAAGRGINYGYTF.

The chain combines TRBV30 with TRBJ2-1; 7 bases fit TRBD2. The CDR3 loop spans 15 amino acids. Germline V gives CDR1 GTSNPN, CDR2 SVGIG (reference sequence). V gave up 3 bases and J gave up 0 bases; unmatched junction bases: 5. The CDR3 is CAWSYGGGSYNEQFF. DNA of the CDR3: TGTGCCTGGAGCTATGGGGGGGGCTCCTACAATGAGCAGTTCTTC.